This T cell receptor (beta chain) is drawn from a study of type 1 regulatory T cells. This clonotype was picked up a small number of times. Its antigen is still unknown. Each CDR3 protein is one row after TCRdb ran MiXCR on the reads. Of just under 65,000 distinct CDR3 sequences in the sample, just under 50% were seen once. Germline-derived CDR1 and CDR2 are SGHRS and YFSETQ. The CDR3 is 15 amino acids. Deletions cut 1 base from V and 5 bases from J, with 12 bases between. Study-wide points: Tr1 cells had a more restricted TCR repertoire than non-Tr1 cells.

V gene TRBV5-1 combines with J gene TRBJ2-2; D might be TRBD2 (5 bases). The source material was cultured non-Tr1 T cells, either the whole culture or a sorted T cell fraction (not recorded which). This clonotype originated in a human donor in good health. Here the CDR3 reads CASSLSPGKTGELFF. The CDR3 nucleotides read TGCGCCAGCAGCTTGAGTCCGGGAAAAACCGGGGAGCTGTTTTTT.